Below are 9 T cell receptor beta chains sequenced from a single sample in a study of OX40 agonist ivuxolimab in advanced cancers. Clones were sequenced by immunoSEQ multiplex PCR, and TCRdb holds only the in-frame ones, with some missing. The data hold 55,000 to 80,000 clones, with about 88% observed a single time. The sequencing here drew on CD4+ or CD8+ T cells sorted from blood, taken in a trial of the OX40 agonist ivuxolimab. All receptors come from an adult with an advanced solid tumor such as melanoma, head and neck, liver or kidney cancer.

The chain joins TRBV7-2 to TRBJ1-4, with D perhaps matching TRBD1 (6 bases). Trimming took 2 bases from V and 10 from J, leaving 11 bases between them. The length of the CDR3 is 13 residues. Germline V gene lookup returns CDR1 SGHTA and CDR2 FQGNSA. CDR3 bases: TGTGCCAGCAGCTTACAACAGGGAGGAAAACTGTTTTTT. Translating gives CASSLQQGGKLFF.

J is TRBJ2-7 and V is TRBV2; D possibly corresponds to TRBD2 (8 bases). Germline V lookup: CDR1 SNHLY, CDR2 FYNNEI. This CDR3 is built from 14 residues. V was trimmed by 6 bases and J by 7 bases, leaving 19 bases between them. The CDR3 is CASSPGRGTREQYF. CDR3 coding DNA: TGTGCCAGCAGCCCGGGCAGGGGGACTAGGGAGCAGTACTTC. Combining the CDR3 with reference TRBV2 and TRBJ2-7 gives the whole variable domain EPEVTQTPSHQVTQMGQEVILRCVPISNHLYFYWYRQILGQKVEFLVSFYNNEISEKSEIFDDQFSVERPDGSNFTLKIRSTKLEDSAMYFCASSPGRGTREQYFGPGTRLTVT.

The V call is TRBV19, the J call TRBJ2-2; 10 nucleotides align to TRBD1. V lost 1 base to trimming and J lost 2 bases; unmatched junction nucleotides: 1. CDR3 size: 16 residues. Germline CDR1 and CDR2: LNHDA and SQIVND (reference sequence). CDR3 sequence (DNA): TGTGCCAGTAGTATAGGGACAGGGGGAAACACCGGGGAGCTGTTTTTT. Translation: CASSIGTGGNTGELFF.

V gene TRBV6-7 combines with J gene TRBJ1-1, with D unclear. TRBV6-7 is recorded as an ORF, its role being uncertain. Deletions cut 1 base from V and 6 bases from J, with 12 bases between. This CDR3 is built from 14 residues. CDR3 sequence: CASSYWEGKAEAFF. The DNA of the CDR3 is TGTGCCAGCAGTTACTGGGAAGGGAAAGCTGAAGCTTTCTTT.

The rearrangement links TRBV7-8 to TRBJ1-5; 8 bases line up with TRBD1. Germline V gives CDR1 SGHVS, CDR2 FQNEAQ. The CDR3 totals 15 residues. V dropped 6 bases and J dropped 2; count of bases not matched to a gene: 6. The CDR3 loop reads CASSSDRVGNQPQHF. For the CDR3, the DNA is TGTGCCAGCAGTTCGGACAGGGTTGGCAATCAGCCCCAGCATTTT.

The gene calls are TRBV5-4 and TRBJ2-1; 12 nucleotides line up with TRBD2. The CDR3 has 16 amino acids. V trimming: 4 bases; J trimming: 4 bases; junction bases outside the gene matches: 6. CDR1 is SGHNT and CDR2 is YYREEE in the germline V gene (reference sequence). CDR3 residues: CASSPRTSGVYNEQFF. CDR3 bases: TGTGCCAGCAGCCCCCGGACTAGCGGGGTTTACAATGAGCAGTTCTTC.

This rearrangement joins TRBV28 to TRBJ1-4; tentatively, D is TRBD1 (6 bases). Germline values: CDR1 MDHEN, CDR2 SYDVKM. The ends were cut back, 3 bases at V and 0 bases at J, with 11 bases in the middle. CDR3 length: 16 residues. The CDR3 loop reads CASSFSGVATNEKLFF. CDR3 bases: TGTGCCAGCAGTTTCTCAGGGGTGGCAACTAATGAAAAACTGTTTTTT.

Notes on this clone: The same CDR3 also results from other DNA sequences found in this sample. J is TRBJ2-7 and V is TRBV5-1; D perhaps matches TRBD2 (6 bases). Germline CDR1 reads SGHRS; CDR2 reads YFSETQ. Trimming removed 0 bases from V and 1 base from J, with 8 bases in between. There are 14 residues in the CDR3. CDR3 sequence: CASSLEGRSYEQYF. CDR3 DNA: TGCGCCAGCAGCTTGGAAGGGAGGTCCTACGAGCAGTACTTC.

The chain recombines TRBV6-4 with TRBJ2-3, with D maybe TRBD1 (5 bases). Per the germline V gene, CDR1 is MRHNA and CDR2 is SNTAGT. CDR3 size: 13 residues. Trimming removed 5 bases from V and 5 bases from J, with 11 bases in between. The CDR3 DNA follows: TGTGCCAGCAGTCGTGAAAGGGGAGATACGCAGTATTTT. This gives the protein CASSRERGDTQYF.